This T cell receptor beta chain was captured by sequencing in a study of OX40 agonist ivuxolimab in advanced cancers. The method was immunoSEQ multiplex PCR; TCRdb's version includes in-frame clones alone and lacks a portion of them. The profile shows about 63,000 clones, approximately 89% of them singletons. Germline CDR1 MNHEY, CDR2 SMNVEV (reference sequence). Trimming removed 0 bases at V and 2 bases at J, with 8 bases between. This CDR3 spans 14 amino acids. The chain employs TRBV27 and TRBJ2-7, with D hard to call. The sample in question was CD4+ or CD8+ T cells sorted from blood, obtained in a trial of the OX40 agonist ivuxolimab. The receptor was derived from an adult with an advanced solid tumor such as melanoma, head and neck, liver or kidney cancer. In DNA form, the CDR3 reads TGTGCCAGCAGTTTATCAGGACGGACCTACGAGCAGTACTTC. Its translation is CASSLSGRTYEQYF.